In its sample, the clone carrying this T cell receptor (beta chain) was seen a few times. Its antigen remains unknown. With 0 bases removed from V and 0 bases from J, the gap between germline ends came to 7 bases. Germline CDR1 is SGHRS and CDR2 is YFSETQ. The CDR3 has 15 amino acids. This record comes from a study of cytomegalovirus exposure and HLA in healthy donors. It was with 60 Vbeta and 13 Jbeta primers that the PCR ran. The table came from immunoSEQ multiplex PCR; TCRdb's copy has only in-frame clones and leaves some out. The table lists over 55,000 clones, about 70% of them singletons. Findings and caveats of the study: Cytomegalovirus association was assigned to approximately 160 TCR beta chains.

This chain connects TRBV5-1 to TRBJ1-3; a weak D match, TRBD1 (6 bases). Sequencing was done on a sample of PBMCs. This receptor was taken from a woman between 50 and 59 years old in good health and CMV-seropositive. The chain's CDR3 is CASSLGDNSGNTIYF. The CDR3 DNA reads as TGCGCCAGCAGCTTGGGGGACAACTCTGGAAACACCATATATTTT.